These T cell receptor beta chains were read from a single sample in a study of radiation and T cells in renal cell carcinoma. Sequencing was performed with immunoSEQ multiplex PCR; in TCRdb, only in-frame clones are kept and a portion is missing. The repertoire holds 40,000 to 45,000 clones, with around four fifths as singletons. Sequencing was performed on blood, taken from a patient whose treatment included radiotherapy and nephrectomy. The receptors were sampled from a woman aged 70 to 79 with renal cell carcinoma. CDR3s include the opening cysteine and the closing phenylalanine or tryptophan. A D gene is named only where the DNA matches it firmly. Size tells how often a clone was seen (once, few, many) or the class of an expanded clone, and some rows leave it out.

CDR3 protein: CASSYSPVYEQYF
CDR3 DNA: TGTGCCAGCAGTTACTCCCCCGTCTACGAGCAGTACTTC
clone size: few
V gene: TRBV6-6
D gene: -
J gene: TRBJ2-7

CDR3 protein: CASSFWVDGELFF
CDR3 DNA: TGCGCCAGCAGCTTTTGGGTGGACGGGGAGCTGTTTTTT
clone size: once
V gene: TRBV5-1
D gene: -
J gene: TRBJ2-2

CDR3 protein: CASSFNEQYF
CDR3 DNA: TGTGCCAGCAGTTTTAACGAGCAGTACTTC
clone size: -
V gene: TRBV27
D gene: -
J gene: TRBJ2-7

CDR3 protein: CASSAGLGDEETQYF
CDR3 DNA: TGTGCCAGCAGCGCCGGACTAGGCGACGAAGAGACCCAGTACTTC
clone size: -
V gene: TRBV7-6
D gene: TRBD2
J gene: TRBJ2-5

CDR3 protein: CASSLQPGLAYEQYF
CDR3 DNA: TGTGCCAGCAGCTTACAGCCGGGACTTGCCTACGAGCAGTACTTC
clone size: -
V gene: TRBV7-2
D gene: -
J gene: TRBJ2-7

CDR3 protein: CASSLAPQGANEKLFF
CDR3 DNA: TGCGCCAGCAGCTTGGCTCCCCAGGGAGCTAATGAAAAACTGTTTTTT
clone size: -
V gene: TRBV5-1
D gene: -
J gene: TRBJ1-4

CDR3 protein: CSVPVSSRGYTF
CDR3 DNA: TGCAGCGTTCCGGTCTCGTCGCGGGGCTACACCTTC
clone size: -
V gene: TRBV29-1
D gene: -
J gene: TRBJ1-2

CDR3 protein: CASSLDRGKETQYF
CDR3 DNA: TGCGCCAGCAGCTTGGACAGGGGGAAAGAGACCCAGTACTTC
clone size: -
V gene: TRBV5-1
D gene: TRBD1
J gene: TRBJ2-5

CDR3 protein: CASAPGPGPGDQETQYF
CDR3 DNA: TGTGCCAGCGCCCCGGGCCCCGGCCCGGGGGATCAAGAGACCCAGTACTTC
clone size: few
V gene: TRBV25-1
D gene: -
J gene: TRBJ2-5

CDR3 protein: CASSLTGAQGDTEAFF
CDR3 DNA: TGCGCCAGCAGCTTGACGGGGGCTCAGGGGGACACTGAAGCTTTCTTT
clone size: -
V gene: TRBV5-1
D gene: TRBD1
J gene: TRBJ1-1

CDR3 protein: CASSLAGTGDYGYTF
CDR3 DNA: TGTGCCAGCAGCTTAGCCGGGACAGGGGACTATGGCTACACCTTC
clone size: -
V gene: TRBV7-8
D gene: TRBD1
J gene: TRBJ1-2

CDR3 protein: CASSTMTGLGYNEQFF
CDR3 DNA: TGTGCCAGCAGCACGATGACAGGGCTAGGCTACAATGAGCAGTTCTTC
clone size: -
V gene: TRBV5-4
D gene: TRBD1
J gene: TRBJ2-1

CDR3 protein: CASSIWGQNTEAFF
CDR3 DNA: TGTGCCAGTAGTATCTGGGGTCAGAACACTGAAGCTTTCTTT
clone size: once
V gene: TRBV19
D gene: -
J gene: TRBJ1-1

CDR3 protein: CASSQTAEGSYEQYF
CDR3 DNA: TGTGCCAGCTCACAGACTGCGGAAGGCTCCTACGAGCAGTACTTC
clone size: -
V gene: TRBV18
D gene: -
J gene: TRBJ2-7

CDR3 protein: CASSSQAGSVYTQYF
CDR3 DNA: TGTGCCAGCAGCTCCCAGGCGGGGTCCGTATATACGCAGTATTTT
clone size: few
V gene: TRBV11-3
D gene: -
J gene: TRBJ2-3

CDR3 protein: CASSSPSWRQETQYF
CDR3 DNA: TGTGCCAGTAGTAGCCCGAGTTGGAGACAAGAGACCCAGTACTTC
clone size: -
V gene: TRBV19
D gene: -
J gene: TRBJ2-5

CDR3 protein: CASSLRPGVTNTGELFF
CDR3 DNA: TGTGCCAGCAGCTTAAGACCGGGGGTGACGAACACCGGGGAGCTGTTTTTT
clone size: -
V gene: TRBV7-3
D gene: -
J gene: TRBJ2-2

CDR3 protein: CASSNGRGVQETQYF
CDR3 DNA: TGTGCCAGCAGTAATGGGCGGGGGGTACAAGAGACCCAGTACTTC
clone size: -
V gene: TRBV2
D gene: TRBD2
J gene: TRBJ2-5

CDR3 protein: CASSAWTSGGETQYF
CDR3 DNA: TGCGCCAGCAGCGCCTGGACTAGCGGGGGGGAGACCCAGTACTTC
clone size: once
V gene: TRBV5-1
D gene: TRBD2
J gene: TRBJ2-5

CDR3 protein: CASSTGARYTF
CDR3 DNA: TGTGCCAGCTCGACAGGGGCTCGCTACACCTTC
clone size: -
V gene: TRBV6-5
D gene: TRBD1
J gene: TRBJ1-2

CDR3 protein: CASSSGQVGFNEQFF
CDR3 DNA: TGTGCCAGCAGCTCAGGACAGGTGGGGTTTAATGAGCAGTTCTTC
clone size: -
V gene: TRBV5-4
D gene: TRBD1
J gene: TRBJ2-1

CDR3 protein: CASSAGGPRETQYF
CDR3 DNA: TGTGCCAGCAGCGCAGGGGGCCCACGGGAGACCCAGTACTTC
clone size: -
V gene: TRBV21-1
D gene: -
J gene: TRBJ2-5